There are many counts of the clone carrying this T cell receptor (beta chain). The data were obtained in a study of neurological immune-mediated disorders. Germline CDR1 and CDR2: MNHNS and SASEGT. Trimming removed 3 bases at V and 0 bases at J, with 6 bases between. The CDR3 runs to 14 residues. One entry per CDR3 protein, called by TCRdb with MiXCR from the 5' RACE reads. The sample yields 45,000 to 65,000 distinct CDR3 sequences, roughly 8.3% seen once. Specified time point: longitudinal time-point 3. The genes are TRBV6-1 and TRBJ2-1, with no clear D. This TCR derives from a woman aged 40 to 55 in good health. Sequencing was done on a sample of PBMCs. Here the CDR3 DNA reads TGTGCCAGCAGTGAGCAGTTCTCCTACAATGAGCAGTTCTTC. It is translated as CASSEQFSYNEQFF.